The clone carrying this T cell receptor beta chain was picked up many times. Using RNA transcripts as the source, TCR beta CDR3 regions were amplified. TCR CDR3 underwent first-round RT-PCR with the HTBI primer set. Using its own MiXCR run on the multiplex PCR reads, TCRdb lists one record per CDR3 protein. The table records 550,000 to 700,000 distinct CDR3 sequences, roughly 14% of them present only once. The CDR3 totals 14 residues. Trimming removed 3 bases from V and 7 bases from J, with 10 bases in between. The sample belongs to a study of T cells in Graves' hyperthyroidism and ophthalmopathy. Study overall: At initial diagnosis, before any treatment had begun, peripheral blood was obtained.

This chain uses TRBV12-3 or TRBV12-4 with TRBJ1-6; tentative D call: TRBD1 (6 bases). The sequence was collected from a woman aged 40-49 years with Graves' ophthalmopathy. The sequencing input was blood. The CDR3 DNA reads TGTGCCAGCAGTTTCGGTCAGGGGAATTCACCCCTCCACTTT. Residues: CASSFGQGNSPLHF.